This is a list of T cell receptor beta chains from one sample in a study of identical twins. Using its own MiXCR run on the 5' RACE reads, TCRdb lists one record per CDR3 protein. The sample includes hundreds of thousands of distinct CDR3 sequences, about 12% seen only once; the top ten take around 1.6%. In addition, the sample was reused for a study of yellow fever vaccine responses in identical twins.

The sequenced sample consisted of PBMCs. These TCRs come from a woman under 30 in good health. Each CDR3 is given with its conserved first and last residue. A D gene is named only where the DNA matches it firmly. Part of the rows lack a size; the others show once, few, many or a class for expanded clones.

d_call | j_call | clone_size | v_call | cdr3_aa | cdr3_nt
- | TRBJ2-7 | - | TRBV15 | CATSTADGAYEQYF | TGTGCCACCAGCACCGCGGACGGAGCCTACGAGCAGTACTTC
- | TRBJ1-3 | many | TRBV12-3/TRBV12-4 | CATASGNTIYF | TGTGCCACCGCCTCTGGAAACACCATATATTTT
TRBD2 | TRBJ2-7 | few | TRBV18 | CASSPGAGDSEQYF | TGTGCCAGCTCACCAGGGGCGGGAGATTCCGAGCAGTACTTC
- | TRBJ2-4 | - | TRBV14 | CASSQVLSGRNIQYF | TGTGCCAGCAGCCAAGTGTTGTCTGGGCGAAACATTCAGTACTTC
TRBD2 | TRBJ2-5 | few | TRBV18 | CASSPAGLAGGQETQYF | TGTGCCAGCTCACCGGCGGGACTAGCGGGAGGCCAGGAGACCCAGTACTTC
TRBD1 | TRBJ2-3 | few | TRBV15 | CATSRDPTGAGDTQYF | TGTGCCACCAGCAGAGATCCGACAGGGGCGGGAGATACGCAGTATTTT
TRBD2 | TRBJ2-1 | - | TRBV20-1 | CSASSTSGGPHEQFF | TGCAGTGCTAGTTCCACTAGCGGGGGGCCCCATGAGCAGTTCTTC
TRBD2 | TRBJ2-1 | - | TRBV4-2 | CASSQVATSGGSEQFF | TGTGCCAGCAGCCAAGTCGCGACTAGCGGGGGGTCTGAGCAGTTCTTC
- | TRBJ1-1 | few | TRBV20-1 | CSASWGPTEAFF | TGCAGTGCTAGTTGGGGGCCCACTGAAGCTTTCTTT
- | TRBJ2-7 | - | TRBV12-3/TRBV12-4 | CASSLSTNYEQYF | TGTGCCAGCAGTTTATCGACAAACTACGAGCAGTACTTC
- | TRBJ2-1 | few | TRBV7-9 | CASSSWQGSNEQFF | TGTGCCAGCAGCTCCTGGCAGGGGTCCAATGAGCAGTTCTTC
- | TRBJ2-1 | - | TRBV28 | CASMSGEFSYNEQFF | TGTGCCAGCATGAGCGGAGAATTCTCCTACAATGAGCAGTTCTTC
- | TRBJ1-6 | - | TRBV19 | CASSIQNLPPLHF | TGTGCCAGTAGTATCCAGAATCTCCCACCCCTCCACTTT
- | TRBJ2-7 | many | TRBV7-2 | CASSLDLYEQYF | TGTGCCAGCAGCTTAGATCTCTACGAGCAGTACTTC
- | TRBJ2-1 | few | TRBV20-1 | CSARTSFYNEQFF | TGCAGTGCCAGAACTAGTTTTTACAATGAGCAGTTCTTC
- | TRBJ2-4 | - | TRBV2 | CASTWDPREPLAKNIQYF | TGTGCCAGCACCTGGGATCCCCGAGAGCCACTAGCCAAAAACATTCAGTACTTC
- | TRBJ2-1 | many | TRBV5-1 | CASSANSYNEQFF | TGCGCCAGCAGCGCGAACTCCTACAATGAGCAGTTCTTC
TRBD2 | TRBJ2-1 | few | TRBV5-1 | CASTVAGATYNEQFF | TGCGCCAGCACTGTAGCGGGGGCCACCTACAATGAGCAGTTCTTC
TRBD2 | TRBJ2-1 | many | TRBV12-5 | CASGLAGGNEQFF | TGTGCCAGCGGACTAGCGGGCGGTAATGAGCAGTTCTTC
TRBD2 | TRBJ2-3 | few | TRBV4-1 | CASSQASSGPTDTQYF | TGCGCCAGCAGCCAAGCCTCTAGCGGACCCACAGATACGCAGTATTTT
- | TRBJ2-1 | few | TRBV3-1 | CASSRRGANNEQFF | TGTGCCAGCAGCCGAAGAGGGGCCAACAATGAGCAGTTCTTC
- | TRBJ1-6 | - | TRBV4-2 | CASSQEQVFRSLHF | TGTGCCAGCAGCCAAGAACAGGTTTTCCGTTCCCTCCACTTT
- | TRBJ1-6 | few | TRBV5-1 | CASSLDRLDSPLHF | TGCGCCAGCAGCTTGGACCGACTCGATTCACCCCTCCACTTT
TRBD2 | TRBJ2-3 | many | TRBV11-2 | CASSLLAGVSDTQYF | TGTGCCAGCAGCTTATTAGCGGGGGTTTCAGATACGCAGTATTTT
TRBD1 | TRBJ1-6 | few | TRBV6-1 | CASSPMDRVDSPLHF | TGTGCCAGCAGTCCGATGGACAGGGTGGATTCACCCCTCCACTTT
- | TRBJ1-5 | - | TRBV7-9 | CASSPDGNNQPQHF | TGTGCCAGCAGCCCGGACGGAAACAATCAGCCCCAGCATTTT
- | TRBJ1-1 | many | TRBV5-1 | CASSLRVSPGANEAFF | TGCGCCAGCAGCTTAAGGGTCTCTCCTGGCGCGAATGAAGCTTTCTTT
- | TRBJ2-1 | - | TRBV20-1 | CSARDRWAASYNEQFF | TGCAGTGCTAGAGACCGTTGGGCGGCGTCCTACAATGAGCAGTTCTTC
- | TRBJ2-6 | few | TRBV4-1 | CASSPEVGPSGANVLTF | TGCGCCAGCAGCCCCGAGGTGGGGCCCTCTGGGGCCAACGTCCTGACTTTC
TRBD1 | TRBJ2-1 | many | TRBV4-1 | CASSQGPQGVYNEQFF | TGCGCCAGCAGCCAAGGCCCACAGGGGGTCTACAATGAGCAGTTCTTC
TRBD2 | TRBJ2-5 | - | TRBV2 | CASSGLAGVGQETQYF | TGTGCCAGCTCGGGACTAGCGGGAGTTGGCCAAGAGACCCAGTACTTC
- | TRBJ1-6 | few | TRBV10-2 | CASTPTTGSESPLHF | TGCGCCAGCACCCCAACCACAGGGTCGGAATCACCCCTCCACTTT
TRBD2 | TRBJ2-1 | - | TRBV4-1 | CASSQVPGGGYNEQFF | TGCGCCAGCAGCCAAGTCCCTGGGGGGGGCTACAATGAGCAGTTCTTC
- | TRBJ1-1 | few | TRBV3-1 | CASSPDGRNTEAFF | TGTGCCAGCAGCCCAGATGGGCGGAACACTGAAGCTTTCTTT
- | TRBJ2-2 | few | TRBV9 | CASSVGGYLNTGELFF | TGTGCCAGCAGCGTAGGGGGATATCTGAACACCGGGGAGCTGTTTTTT
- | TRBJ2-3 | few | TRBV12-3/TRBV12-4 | CASSFGQRTDTQYF | TGTGCCAGCAGTTTCGGTCAAAGGACAGATACGCAGTATTTT
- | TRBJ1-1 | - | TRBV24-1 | CASRPGGGENTEAFF | TGTGCCAGCCGGCCAGGCGGGGGGGAGAACACTGAAGCTTTCTTT
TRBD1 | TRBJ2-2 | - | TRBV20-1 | CSARGQPTGAGELFF | TGCAGTGCTAGAGGGCAACCCACAGGGGCCGGGGAGCTGTTTTTT
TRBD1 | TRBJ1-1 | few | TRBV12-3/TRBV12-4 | CASTGQGVHGAEAFF | TGTGCCAGCACAGGACAGGGGGTTCATGGGGCTGAAGCTTTCTTT
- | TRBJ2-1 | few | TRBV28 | CASSYTSYNEQFF | TGTGCCAGCAGTTACACTTCCTACAATGAGCAGTTCTTC
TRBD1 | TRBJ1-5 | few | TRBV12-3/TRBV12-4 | CASSLRRGNQPQHF | TGTGCCAGCAGTTTACGCAGGGGGAATCAGCCCCAGCATTTT
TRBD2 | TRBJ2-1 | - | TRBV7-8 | CASSSWTSGGPSYNEQFF | TGTGCCAGCAGCTCCTGGACTAGCGGCGGACCCTCATACAATGAGCAGTTCTTC
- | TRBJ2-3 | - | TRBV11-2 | CASSLWILGTDTQYF | TGTGCCAGCAGCTTATGGATCTTGGGCACAGATACGCAGTATTTT
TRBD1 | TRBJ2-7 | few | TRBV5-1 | CASSLDYRGASYEQYF | TGCGCCAGCAGCTTGGACTACAGGGGGGCCTCCTACGAGCAGTACTTC
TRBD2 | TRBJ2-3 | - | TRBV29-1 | CSVSRTSGGADTQYF | TGCAGCGTTTCAAGGACTAGCGGGGGGGCGGATACGCAGTATTTT
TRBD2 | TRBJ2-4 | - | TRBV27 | CASRPGLAFNIQYF | TGTGCCAGCAGGCCTGGACTAGCGTTCAACATTCAGTACTTC
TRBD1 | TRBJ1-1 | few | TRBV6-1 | CASSEAGQGTNTEAFF | TGTGCCAGCAGTGAAGCGGGACAGGGGACGAACACTGAAGCTTTCTTT
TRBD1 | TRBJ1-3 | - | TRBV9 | CASSVTPRTGTGNTIYF | TGTGCCAGCAGCGTAACCCCAAGGACAGGGACAGGAAACACCATATATTTT
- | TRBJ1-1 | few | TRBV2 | CASSAMGEAFF | TGTGCCAGCAGTGCGATGGGCGAAGCTTTCTTT
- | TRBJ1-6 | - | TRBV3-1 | CASSQDRVGSPLHF | TGTGCCAGCAGCCAAGACCGAGTAGGTTCACCCCTCCACTTT
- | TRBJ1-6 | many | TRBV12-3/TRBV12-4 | CASRYPGRYSPLHF | TGTGCCAGCAGATATCCGGGACGGTATTCACCCCTCCACTTT
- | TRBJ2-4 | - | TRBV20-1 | CRARVNQNIQYF | TGCAGGGCTAGAGTAAACCAAAACATTCAGTACTTC
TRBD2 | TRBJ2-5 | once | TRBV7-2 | CASSPRTSGRRATQYF | TGTGCCAGCAGCCCTAGGACTAGCGGGAGACGGGCGACCCAGTACTTC
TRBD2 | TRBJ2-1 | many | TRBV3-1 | CASSQDKRGLAEYNEQFF | TGTGCCAGCAGCCAAGATAAGAGGGGACTAGCGGAATACAATGAGCAGTTCTTC
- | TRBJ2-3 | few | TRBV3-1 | CASSLTPGPRGTDTQYF | TGTGCCAGCAGCCTAACCCCCGGCCCCCGGGGCACAGATACGCAGTATTTT
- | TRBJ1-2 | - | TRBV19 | CASSIEGYGYTF | TGTGCCAGTAGTATAGAGGGCTATGGCTACACCTTC
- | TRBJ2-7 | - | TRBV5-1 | CASSLGHTTYEQYF | TGCGCCAGCAGCTTGGGACACACAACCTACGAGCAGTACTTC
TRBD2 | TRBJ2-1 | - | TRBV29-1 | CSVDRKGLAAPSSYNEQFF | TGCAGCGTTGACCGAAAGGGACTAGCGGCTCCCAGCTCCTACAATGAGCAGTTCTTC
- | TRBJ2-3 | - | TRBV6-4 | CASSDDSSTDTQYF | TGTGCCAGCAGTGATGACAGCTCCACAGATACGCAGTATTTT
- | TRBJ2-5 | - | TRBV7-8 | CASSFNLAKETQYF | TGTGCCAGCAGCTTCAACTTGGCGAAAGAGACCCAGTACTTC